This TCR beta chain emerged from a study of human T cells and chemical hapten exposure. Turning to the study itself: Investigators sensitized roughly 2 cm by roughly 2 cm of upper inner arm skin with 2% DPC. Whole-study results and caveats: Expanded TCRs made up significantly more big CDR3 similarity clusters than controls did.

The sample's time point: patch test 2, 6 weeks after DPC sensitization. Treatment here: therapeutic diphenylcyclopropenone sensitization with weekly scalp DPC. Trimming left V 2 bases short and J 6 bases short, with 14 bases between. CDR3 length: 14 residues. Germline CDR1 is DFQATT and CDR2 is SNEGSKA (reference sequence). In this sample, this clonotype turned up many times. Antigen: not known. Original methodology: A typical sample had approximately 93,000 TCRs, with roughly 20,000 to 700,000 overall. TCRdb reprocessed the RACE reads with MiXCR, giving one entry per CDR3 protein. These V and J calls rely on TCRdb rather than the paper's analysis. The sample gives 350,000 to 400,000 distinct CDR3 sequences, roughly 6.3% of which show up once; about 5.6% is in the top ten.

Specimen: whole blood, collected in connection with sensitization to the hapten diphenylcyclopropenone (DPC). This sequence originates from a woman between 18 and 29 years old with alopecia areata. Some clones in this sample may be carry-over from other donors' samples. The V gene is TRBV20-1, the J gene TRBJ2-4; D not certain. CDR3 sequence: CSARKLGMSNIQYF. CDR3 sequence (DNA): TGCAGTGCTAGAAAGCTAGGAATGTCAAACATTCAGTACTTC.